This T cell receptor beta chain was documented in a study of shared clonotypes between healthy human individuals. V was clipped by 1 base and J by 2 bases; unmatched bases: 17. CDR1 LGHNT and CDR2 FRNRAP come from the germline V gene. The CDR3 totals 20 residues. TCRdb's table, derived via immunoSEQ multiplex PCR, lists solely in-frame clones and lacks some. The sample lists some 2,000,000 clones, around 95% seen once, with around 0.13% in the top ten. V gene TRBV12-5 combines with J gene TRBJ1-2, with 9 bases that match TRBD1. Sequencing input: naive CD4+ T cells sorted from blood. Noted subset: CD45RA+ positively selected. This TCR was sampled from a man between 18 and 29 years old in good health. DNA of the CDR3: TGTGCTAGTGGTTTGGCCCGGATCACTCAACAGGGGGCGAAAAACTATGGCTACACCTTC. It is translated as CASGLARITQQGAKNYGYTF.